A single sample gave rise to the 4 T cell receptor beta chains below, sequenced in a study of CD4 and CD8 cells across lung adenocarcinoma regions. From the PCR reads, TCRdb called clonotypes with MiXCR, one entry per CDR3 protein. This table holds 16,000 or so distinct CDR3 sequences, around 52% found once. The sample taken for sequencing was CD8+ T cells from the center of a lung tumor. The receptors originated from a female donor with lung adenocarcinoma. The CD4 and CD8 labels of this study may be unreliable.

This clonotype has at least ten counts. The chain has TRBV4-1 and TRBJ2-1; 8 bases align to TRBD2. With the DNA end fitting TRBJ2-5 better, the J assignment may be wrong. Per the germline V gene, CDR1 is MGHRA and CDR2 is YSYEKL. The CDR3 runs 15 residues. CDR3 sequence (DNA): TGCGCCAGCAGCCAACATGGGACTAGTGGGGAGACCCAGTACTTC. Translated, it gives CASSQHGTSGETQYF.

The chain carries TRBV12-3 or TRBV12-4 and TRBJ2-5; D not resolved. Between the trimmed V and J ends, which lost 3 bases and 2 bases, there was a span of 7 bases. The CDR3 contains 13 residues. Here the CDR3 reads CASSFRRQETQYF. The CDR3 region has the DNA TGTGCCAGCAGTTTTCGGCGGCAAGAGACCCAGTACTTC.

V is TRBV12-5 and J is TRBJ2-1; a possible D gene is TRBD2 (6 bases). From germline, CDR1 is LGHNT and CDR2 FRNRAP. This CDR3 region has 15 residues. Trimming took 7 bases from V and 7 from J, leaving 20 bases between them. The CDR3 spells CASAWGAGPLNEQFF. CDR3 coding DNA: TGTGCTAGTGCCTGGGGTGCGGGACCTCTGAATGAGCAGTTCTTC.

In its sample, this clonotype was seen many times. The chain carries TRBV6-6 and TRBJ2-1, with 11 bases that match TRBD2. The DNA end favors TRBJ2-5, so the J call may be wrong. CDR1 and CDR2 from the germline V gene are MNHNY and SVGAGI (reference sequence). This CDR3 contains 14 residues. The CDR3 loop is CATQGLAAGETQYF. CDR3 in DNA: TGTGCCACCCAGGGACTAGCGGCAGGAGAGACCCAGTACTTC.